This TCR beta chain was profiled in a study of brain T cells in children with intractable seizures. Points from the study as a whole: Absence of clones before surgery may stem from lower sequencing depth. Only CDR3 sequence similarity suggested viral specificity, without known HCMV serostatus.

Time point of the sample: blood from clinic visit 5 months post-surgery; TSC patient then seizure free. The sequenced cases were selected for having the highest brain T cell transcript signatures. Before surgery, patients took at least one anti-epileptic drug. The method was immunoSEQ multiplex PCR; TCRdb's version includes in-frame clones alone and lacks a portion of them. This sample has 340,000 or so clones; 85% to 95% occur once, and the top ten carry 5.7%. Germline CDR1 is SGHRS and CDR2 is YFSETQ. V was trimmed by 0 bases and J by 3 bases, leaving 21 bases between them. The CDR3 is 18 residues long. Worth noting for this clone: Its antigen remains unidentified.

Sequenced here: peripheral blood, sampled about 5 months after surgery. This receptor was taken from a boy younger than two with tuberous sclerosis and intractable seizures. This chain links TRBV5-1 with TRBJ1-1; the D is unclear. CDR3 nucleotide sequence: TGCGCCAGCAGCTTGGGGAGGATTAGCGGGTGGGGTGACACTGAAGCTTTCTTT. It encodes CASSLGRISGWGDTEAFF.